This T cell receptor beta chain was captured by sequencing in a study of blood T cell repertoires in COVID-19. The CDR3 contains 17 residues. CDR1 is SGHRS, CDR2 YFSETQ, per germline. V lost 4 bases, J lost 4 bases, and 9 bases stayed unmatched. TCRdb's table, derived via immunoSEQ multiplex PCR, lists solely in-frame clones and lacks some. The sample shows approximately 210,000 clones, 88% of them seen only once. V is TRBV5-1 and J is TRBJ2-5, with 14 positions matching TRBD2. Sequencing was carried out using peripheral blood. This clonotype was sampled from a human donor in a cohort sampled during active COVID-19. In DNA form, the CDR3 reads TGCGCCAGCAGCCTGGGACTAGCGGGAGATAGTGGAGAGACCCAGTACTTC. As protein: CASSLGLAGDSGETQYF.